The 9 T cell receptor beta chains below all came from one sample that was sequenced in a study of blood T cell repertoires in COVID-19. The method was immunoSEQ multiplex PCR; TCRdb's version includes in-frame clones alone and lacks a portion of them. Here the sample spans some 200,000 clones, around 95% being singletons. What was sequenced was peripheral blood. These receptor sequences come from a man aged 30 to 39 with COVID-19, enrolled during active disease.

The genes are TRBV6-5 and TRBJ1-2; no definite D call. Germline V CDR1 and CDR2: MNHEY, SVGAGI. V was trimmed by 7 bases and J by 0 bases, leaving 9 bases between them. This CDR3 is 13 amino acids long. In nucleotides, the CDR3 is TGTGCCAGCACCGAGGTGGCTAACTATGGCTACACCTTC. Amino acids: CASTEVANYGYTF.

The chain has TRBV5-1 and TRBJ1-1, with a tentative D call TRBD1 (6 bases). Germline CDR1 is SGHRS and CDR2 is YFSETQ. The CDR3 extends over 14 amino acids. The germline V and J ends were trimmed by 1 base and 5 bases, with 12 bases remaining between them. The CDR3 bases are TGCGCCAGCAGCTTGTCAGGGGTCGGGACTGAAGCTTTCTTT. Translation: CASSLSGVGTEAFF.

This clone was found once. J is TRBJ2-1 and V is TRBV29-1; D call uncertain. CDR3 length: 13 residues. The V and J ends lost 4 bases and 4 bases respectively, with 11 bases between them. Germline CDR1 and CDR2: SQVTM and ANQGSEA. The CDR3 protein is CSVAINAYNEQFF. The CDR3 DNA reads TGCAGCGTTGCTATAAACGCGTACAATGAGCAGTTCTTC.

The genes are TRBV19 and TRBJ2-2; 7 bases align to TRBD1. J gave up 4 bases and V 4 bases, and 6 bases lay outside the gene matches. The germline CDR1 and CDR2 sequences are LNHDA and SQIVND (reference sequence). The CDR3 runs 15 residues. CDR3 sequence reads: CASSTRQGITGELFF. CDR3 DNA sequence: TGTGCCAGTAGTACCCGACAGGGAATCACCGGGGAGCTGTTTTTT.

This clone has a single count. J is TRBJ1-4 and V is TRBV4-1; tentative D call: TRBD1 (5 bases). Germline values: CDR1 MGHRA, CDR2 YSYEKL. CDR3 length equals 15 residues. The germline V and J ends were trimmed by 2 bases and 3 bases, with 10 bases remaining between them. The CDR3 nucleotides read TGCGCCAGCAGCCAACGGGGGTACTCTAATGAAAAACTGTTTTTT. Translated, it gives CASSQRGYSNEKLFF.

The table lists this clone with many counts. The chain couples TRBV14 to TRBJ2-7; possibly TRBD1 for D (6 bases). Between the trimmed V and J ends, which lost 1 base and 2 bases, there was a span of 15 bases. The germline CDR1 and CDR2 sequences are SGHDN and FVKESK. The CDR3 runs to 16 residues. CDR3 loop: CASSQVQDSATYEQYF. In DNA, the CDR3 is TGTGCCAGCAGCCAAGTCCAGGACAGCGCAACCTACGAGCAGTACTTC.

The rearrangement uses TRBV21-1 and TRBJ2-2; the table assigns TRBD1, which was not confirmed against the DNA. TRBV21-1 is designated a pseudogene. CDR3 size: 14 residues. CDR3 coding DNA: TGTGCCAGCAGCAAAAAAGGGGGCACCGGGGAGCTGTTTTTT. Amino acids: CASSKKGGTGELFF.

V usage is TRBV6-1 and J usage is TRBJ1-5; D unclear. The V gene's germline CDR1 is MNHNS and CDR2 SASEGT. This CDR3 has 13 amino acids. V was clipped by 3 bases and J by 3 bases, with 6 bases between them. DNA for the CDR3: TGTGCCAGCAGTGACGGTTACAATCAGCCCCAGCATTTT. Protein sequence: CASSDGYNQPQHF.

The rearrangement joins TRBV5-1 to TRBJ1-4; perhaps TRBD1 as D (5 bases). Trimming removed 5 bases at V and 0 bases at J, with 11 bases between. The germline gives CDR1 SGHRS, CDR2 YFSETQ. This CDR3 region has 15 residues. Here the CDR3 DNA reads TGCGCCAGCAGAGCAGGGTTTGCAACTAATGAAAAACTGTTTTTT. Amino acids: CASRAGFATNEKLFF.